The following is a T cell receptor (beta chain) sequence with its context. Its matching antigen is unknown. In preparing the TRB cDNA libraries, 5' RACE with UMI labels was used. TCRdb reprocessed the 5' RACE reads, keeping one entry per CDR3 protein, no DNA. With approximately 100,000 distinct CDR3 sequences in the sample, the ten largest clones hold 0.95% to 1.4%. This sample was included in a study of CXCR3-negative and CXCR3-positive naive CD8 T cells. The CDR3 contains 17 residues. Overall study findings and caveats: Comparison of naive cells showed more hydrophobic TRB CDR3s in CXCR3-positive than in CXCR3-negative naive cells.

The rearrangement uses TRBV21-1 and TRBJ1-5. TRBV21-1 constitutes a pseudogene. The clonotype originates from a human donor in good health. Some clones in this sample may be carry-over from other donors' samples. Material: naive CXCR3+ CD8+ T cells from blood. The sample's subset: CD45RO-CCR7+CD27+CD95- naive CD8+ T cells expressing CXCR3 (TNR3+). The CDR3 spells CASSSSEGSVRVQPQHF.